This T cell receptor beta chain was sequenced during a study of blood T cell repertoires in COVID-19. In the study overall: Researchers got acute and convalescent COVID-19 samples from the United States, Italy and Spain. In each case, the material was cDNA or gDNA derived from T cells, B-cell-depleted T cells, or PBMCs.

The germline CDR1 and CDR2 sequences are WNHNN and SYGVQD (reference sequence). This CDR3 region has 15 residues. Between the trimmed V and J ends, which lost 8 bases and 4 bases, there was a span of 17 bases. Seattle's enrolled individuals joined amid active infection and were then monitored longitudinally. In the source study's methods: Amplification of reference gene primers provided the estimated nucleated cell counts. Data came from immunoSEQ multiplex PCR; TCRdb stores just in-frame clones and leaves some out. V and J calls and clone size are those listed in that table; D and trimming were worked out from the DNA. This sample has 250,000 to 350,000 clones; 75% to 90% occur once, and the top ten carry 6.3%.

This chain joins TRBV10-1 and TRBJ2-2; maybe TRBD2 (6 bases). The clonotype was recovered from a woman between 45 and 60 years old with COVID-19, enrolled during active disease. The sequenced sample was peripheral blood. The DNA of the CDR3 is TGCGCCAGCGGGGGGTCGGAGGTCCTCACCGGGGAGCTGTTTTTT. Translating gives CASGGSEVLTGELFF.